This T cell receptor (beta chain) was recorded in a study of response to subunit inactivated influenza vaccine. Study observations and caveats: The authors suggested that every seasonal influenza vaccination recruits few new T cells.

A single record per CDR3 protein comes from TCRdb applying MiXCR to the RT-PCR reads. The sample contains around 580,000 distinct CDR3 sequences, 14% of which appear only once. This clonotype was seen at least ten times. Antigen specificity is unknown. The clonotype comes from a man aged 45-65 years who received an inactivated influenza vaccine. The source material was PBMCs from blood, sampled 11 to 12 days after vaccination.

The CDR3 nucleotides read TGTGCCAGCAGCCAAGAGCGAGAGCTGTTTTTT. Amino acid sequence: CASSQERELFF. The chain links TRBV4-2 to TRBJ2-2; D gene uncertain. The germline V and J ends were trimmed by 0 bases and 11 bases, with 4 bases remaining between them. CDR3 length: 11 residues. Germline V CDR1 and CDR2: LGHNA, YNFKEQ.